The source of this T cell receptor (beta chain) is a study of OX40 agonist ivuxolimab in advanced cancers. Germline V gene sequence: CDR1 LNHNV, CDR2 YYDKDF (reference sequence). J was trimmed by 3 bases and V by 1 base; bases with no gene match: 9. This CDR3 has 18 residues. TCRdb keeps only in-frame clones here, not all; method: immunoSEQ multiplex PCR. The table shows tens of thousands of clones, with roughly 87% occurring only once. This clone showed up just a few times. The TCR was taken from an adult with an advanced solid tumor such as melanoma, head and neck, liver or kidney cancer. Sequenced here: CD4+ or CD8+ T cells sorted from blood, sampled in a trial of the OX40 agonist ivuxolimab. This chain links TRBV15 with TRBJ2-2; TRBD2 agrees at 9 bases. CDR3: CATSRVGSGSGDTGELFF. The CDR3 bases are TGTGCCACCAGCAGAGTAGGTAGCGGGAGCGGTGACACCGGGGAGCTGTTTTTT.